The 29 T cell receptor beta chains presented below share a single source sample, sequenced in a study of T cells after yellow fever vaccination. MiXCR was run by TCRdb on the 5' RACE reads, yielding one entry per CDR3 protein. The repertoire holds 350,000 to 550,000 distinct CDR3 sequences, around a sixth seen once, with 15% to 20% in the top ten. The specimen comprised PBMCs, sampled before the yellow fever booster vaccination. These receptors all come from a man aged 18 to 30 who received the YFV17D yellow fever vaccine.

The V call is TRBV30, the J call TRBJ2-5, with TRBD2 identical over 9 bases. CDR1 and CDR2 from the germline V gene are GTSNPN and SVGIG (reference sequence). CDR3 length: 15 residues. J lost 0 bases, V lost 2 bases, and 4 bases had no gene match. The CDR3 sequence: CAWSSGGTYQETQYF. CDR3 in DNA: TGTGCCTGGAGTAGCGGGGGGACTTACCAAGAGACCCAGTACTTC.

The V call is TRBV20-1, the J call TRBJ1-2; D uncertain. Deletions cut 3 bases from V and 2 bases from J, with 7 bases between. The CDR3 runs 12 residues. The V gene's germline CDR1 is DFQATT and CDR2 SNEGSKA (reference sequence). The CDR3 is CSASLQNYGYTF. DNA of the CDR3: TGCAGTGCTAGTTTACAGAACTATGGCTACACCTTC.

This clonotype has just a few counts. The J gene is TRBJ1-2, the V gene TRBV2; D is undetermined. V was shortened by 0 bases and J by 2 bases, with 7 bases between the two germline ends. The CDR3 loop spans 14 amino acids. Germline lookup yields CDR1 SNHLY and CDR2 FYNNEI. Written as DNA, the CDR3 is TGTGCCAGCAGTGAAGCTAAACGGAACTATGGCTACACCTTC. Translation: CASSEAKRNYGYTF.

CDR3: CASSLGTASYGYTF. CDR3 nucleotide sequence: TGTGCCAGCAGCCTTGGGACAGCGAGCTATGGCTACACCTTC. The chain links TRBV5-5 to TRBJ1-2, with 7 bases lining up with TRBD1. Trimming cost V 4 bases and J 4 bases; bases outside gene matches: 7. From germline, CDR1 is SGHKS and CDR2 YYEKEE (reference sequence). The CDR3 runs 14 residues.

This clonotype was found a few times. This chain connects TRBV6-1 to TRBJ1-2; D not resolved. Deletions cut 4 bases from V and 5 bases from J, with 8 bases between. This CDR3 is built from 12 residues. Germline V lookup: CDR1 MNHNS, CDR2 SASEGT. The CDR3 reads CASSVSEYGYTF. The CDR3 DNA reads as TGTGCCAGCAGTGTTTCTGAGTATGGCTACACCTTC.

V usage is TRBV12-3 or TRBV12-4 and J usage is TRBJ1-4; a possible D gene is TRBD1 (6 bases). The CDR3 contains 17 residues. V dropped 3 bases and J dropped 6 bases, with 20 bases sitting between them. The CDR3 here is CASSFIKFGDTHEKLFF. CDR3 nucleotides: TGTGCCAGCAGTTTCATCAAGTTCGGGGACACCCATGAAAAACTGTTTTTT.

This clonotype has a handful of counts. The chain has TRBV6-2 or TRBV6-3 and TRBJ1-6; 7 bases fit TRBD1. The CDR3 consists of 14 residues. Losses at the gene ends were 8 bases for V and 9 bases for J; bases not matched to a gene: 10. Per germline, CDR1 MNHEY and CDR2 SVGEGT. The CDR3 region has the DNA TGTGCCAGCGAAGGACAGGCCTCGTTTTCACCCCTCCACTTT. It specifies CASEGQASFSPLHF.

A single count supports this clonotype. V is TRBV5-1 and J is TRBJ2-1; TRBD2 matches at 10 bases. CDR1 and CDR2 (germline): SGHRS, YFSETQ. The CDR3 totals 15 residues. The V and J ends lost 5 bases and 5 bases, in that order; junction bases with no gene match: 7. The CDR3 nucleotides read TGCGCCAGCAGTTCCGGGACTAGCGAACACAATGAGCAGTTCTTC. It translates to CASSSGTSEHNEQFF.

The genes are TRBV19 and TRBJ1-3; unclear D gene. Per germline, CDR1 LNHDA and CDR2 SQIVND (reference sequence). Trimming left V 0 bases short and J 2 bases short, with 8 bases between. This CDR3 is 15 amino acids long. The CDR3 loop reads CASSIEVRTGNTIYF. CDR3 DNA: TGTGCCAGTAGTATAGAAGTAAGAACTGGAAACACCATATATTTT. Combining the CDR3 with reference TRBV19 and TRBJ1-3 gives the whole variable domain DGGITQSPKYLFRKEGQNVTLSCEQNLNHDAMYWYRQDPGQGLRLIYYSQIVNDFQKGDIAEGYSVSREKKESFPLTVTSAQKNPTAFYLCASSIEVRTGNTIYFGEGSWLTVV.

V gene TRBV12-3 or TRBV12-4 combines with J gene TRBJ2-1, with D possibly being TRBD1 or TRBD2 (5 bases each). V was clipped by 3 bases and J by 0 bases, with 9 bases between them. The CDR3 covers 15 residues. The CDR3 spells CASSFVGDSYNEQFF. In DNA form, the CDR3 reads TGTGCCAGCAGTTTCGTGGGGGACTCCTACAATGAGCAGTTCTTC.

The sample holds a few counts of this clonotype. The chain combines TRBV12-3 or TRBV12-4 with TRBJ1-5, with no clear D. Trimming shortened V by 5 bases and J by 3 bases, and 11 bases separated the two germline ends. The CDR3 extends over 14 amino acids. The CDR3 is CASSPRVSNQPQHF. DNA of the CDR3: TGTGCCAGCAGTCCCCGTGTCTCCAATCAGCCCCAGCATTTT.

The V call is TRBV12-3 or TRBV12-4, the J call TRBJ2-5, with 8 bases identical to TRBD2. V shed 6 bases and J 5 bases; nucleotides not matched to a gene: 5. This CDR3 contains 13 residues. CDR3 protein: CASRRGARETQYF. The CDR3 DNA reads as TGTGCCAGCAGGCGGGGGGCCAGGGAGACCCAGTACTTC.

This clonotype was picked up one time. A much bigger clone sits one base away, suggesting this may be a read error. This chain uses TRBV12-3 or TRBV12-4 with TRBJ2-7, with 7 bases identical to TRBD2. The CDR3 extends over 11 amino acids. With V trimmed by 8 bases and J by 11 bases, 9 bases remained unmatched. The CDR3 sequence: CASSPGGEEYF. CDR3 coding DNA: TGTGCCAGCTCGCCGGGGGGAGAGGAGTACTTC.

The V gene is TRBV7-9, the J gene TRBJ2-3, with 9 bases that match TRBD2. Per germline, CDR1 SEHNR and CDR2 FQNEAQ (reference sequence). V trimming: 7 bases; J trimming: 2 bases; junction bases outside the gene matches: 4. There are 14 residues in the CDR3. Here the CDR3 DNA reads TGTGCCAGCACAGCGGGGGGCCACACAGATACGCAGTATTTT. Amino acids: CASTAGGHTDTQYF.

The chain combines TRBV27 with TRBJ2-7; a weak D match, TRBD2 (6 bases). The germline V gene has CDR1 MNHEY and CDR2 SMNVEV (reference sequence). The CDR3 covers 13 residues. V dropped 6 bases and J dropped 3 bases, with 12 bases sitting between them. CDR3: CASSLRRGYEQYF. The CDR3 coding sequence is TGTGCCAGCAGCCTCCGGAGGGGCTACGAGCAGTACTTC.

The chain links TRBV12-3 or TRBV12-4 to TRBJ1-2; TRBD1 is a possible D gene (6 bases). CDR3 length: 15 residues. Trimming took off 5 bases at V and 3 bases at J, with 16 bases between the two ends. CDR3 sequence reads: CASSLRGRGDYGYTF. The CDR3 DNA reads TGTGCCAGCAGTCTCCGGGGCAGGGGAGACTATGGCTACACCTTC.

The gene calls are TRBV7-9 and TRBJ2-4; possible D gene TRBD1, 6 bases. The length of the CDR3 is 15 residues. V was cut by 4 bases and J by 1 base, with 11 bases left in between. The germline CDR1 and CDR2 sequences are SEHNR and FQNEAQ (reference sequence). CDR3 protein: CASSSDRWAKNIQYF. The CDR3 region has the DNA TGTGCCAGCAGCTCCGACAGGTGGGCCAAAAACATTCAGTACTTC.

This rearrangement joins TRBV6-2 or TRBV6-3 to TRBJ1-1; D not certain. V was clipped by 7 bases and J by 7 bases, with 25 bases between them. Per the germline V gene, CDR1 is MNHEY and CDR2 is SVGEGT. The CDR3 is 16 amino acids. The chain's CDR3 is CASTSLGAYTKGEAFF. Here the CDR3 DNA reads TGTGCCAGCACGTCACTGGGCGCCTACACAAAGGGTGAAGCTTTCTTT.

This clonotype was detected a few times. The rearrangement links TRBV4-2 to TRBJ1-5; 8 nucleotides line up with TRBD1. Germline lookup yields CDR1 LGHNA and CDR2 YNFKEQ. The CDR3 runs to 15 residues. Trimming at V came to 3 bases and at J to 7 bases, leaving 8 bases not matched to a gene. CDR3 sequence reads: CASSHDQGARQPQHF. The CDR3, as DNA: TGTGCCAGCAGCCACGACCAGGGGGCTAGGCAGCCCCAGCATTTT.

The gene calls are TRBV7-2 and TRBJ2-3; no clear D gene. The germline gives CDR1 SGHTA, CDR2 FQGNSA. V dropped 4 bases and J dropped 2 bases, with 10 bases sitting between them. The CDR3 has 14 residues. CDR3: CASSYPASTDTQYF. In DNA form, the CDR3 reads TGTGCCAGCAGCTATCCGGCCTCCACAGATACGCAGTATTTT.

This chain links TRBV10-3 with TRBJ2-3, with D tentatively TRBD2 (5 bases). Trimming cost V 3 bases and J 3 bases, with 13 bases left between them. CDR3 length: 15 amino acids. Per germline, CDR1 ENHRY and CDR2 SYGVKD. In DNA, the CDR3 is TGTGCCATCAGTGATTGGCAGGACTTGACAGATACGCAGTATTTT. Translating it yields CAISDWQDLTDTQYF.

V usage is TRBV7-9 and J usage is TRBJ2-3, with TRBD2 identical over 7 bases. The CDR3 spans 16 residues. Germline CDR1 SEHNR, CDR2 FQNEAQ (reference sequence). The ends lost 2 bases at V and 1 base at J; junction bases unmatched: 6. The CDR3 region is CASSLSLAGGTDTQYF. In DNA, the CDR3 is TGTGCCAGCAGCTTATCCCTTGCGGGGGGCACAGATACGCAGTATTTT.

At least ten counts were recorded for this clonotype. An end of the junction does not agree with germline; a read error may underlie this. The gene calls are TRBV7-9 and TRBJ1-2, with D possibly matching TRBD1 (5 bases). The CDR3 is 13 residues long. Germline V gene data show CDR1 as SEHNR and CDR2 as FQNEAQ (reference sequence). CDR3 sequence reads: CASSLAGHYGYTF. The CDR3 DNA is TGTGCCAGCAGTTTAGCGGGACACTATGGCTACACCTTC.

This clonotype showed up just a few times. This chain uses TRBV12-3 or TRBV12-4 with TRBJ1-3, with 11 bases lining up with TRBD1. J was trimmed by 4 bases and V by 5 bases; bases with no gene match: 13. This CDR3 has 18 amino acids. In DNA form, the CDR3 reads TGTGCCAGCAGTCCCGGGACAGGGGGTCGATTTATGGGAAACACCATATATTTT. It specifies CASSPGTGGRFMGNTIYF.

This clonotype was recorded many times. V gene TRBV4-3 combines with J gene TRBJ2-7; TRBD1 matches at 8 bases. The junction had 10 bases not matched to a gene; V was cut back by 4 bases and J by 2 bases. The V gene's germline CDR1 is LGHNA and CDR2 YSLEER. This CDR3 has 16 residues. CDR3 sequence reads: CASSLRQGRIPYEQYV. As DNA, the CDR3 is TGCGCCAGCAGCCTCCGACAGGGGAGAATCCCCTACGAGCAGTACGTC.

This clonotype was recorded many times. This chain uses TRBV12-3 or TRBV12-4 with TRBJ2-3; the match to TRBD2 covers 7 bases. This CDR3 is built from 13 residues. With V trimmed by 5 bases and J by 1 base, 0 bases remained unmatched. Here the CDR3 reads CASSTSGTDTQYF. As DNA, the CDR3 is TGTGCCAGCAGTACTAGCGGCACAGATACGCAGTATTTT.

This clonotype was picked up a small number of times. V gene TRBV5-1 combines with J gene TRBJ1-4, with D possibly being TRBD1 (5 bases). V lost 4 bases, J lost 5 bases, and 15 bases lay in between. The CDR3 has 15 residues. In germline, CDR1 is SGHRS, CDR2 YFSETQ. The CDR3 protein is CASSQPTDTNEKLFF. The CDR3 DNA is TGCGCCAGCAGCCAACCGACAGACACCAATGAAAAACTGTTTTTT.

CDR3 nucleotides: TGTGCCAGCAGCAGGACCGGGACCGGTGTCGCCAAAAACATTCAGTACTTC. It is translated as CASSRTGTGVAKNIQYF. The chain links TRBV28 to TRBJ2-4; the D gene could be TRBD1 or TRBD2 (5 bases each). The germline V gene encodes CDR1 MDHEN and CDR2 SYDVKM. Between the trimmed V and J ends, which lost 6 bases and 1 base, there was a span of 19 bases. The CDR3 length is 17 residues.

A few counts support this clonotype. This sequence joins TRBV4-1 and TRBJ2-1; 8 bases map to TRBD2. V lost 5 bases to trimming and J lost 9 bases; unmatched junction nucleotides: 12. Germline values: CDR1 MGHRA, CDR2 YSYEKL. The CDR3 spans 15 residues. This CDR3 is CASSVAGLGTAEQFF. CDR3 coding DNA: TGCGCCAGCAGCGTCGCGGGACTAGGTACGGCTGAGCAGTTCTTC.